The clone carrying this TCR beta chain showed up just once. This entry belongs to a study of cytomegalovirus exposure and HLA in healthy donors. This PCR relied on a set of 60 Vbeta primers and 13 Jbeta primers. Clones were sequenced by immunoSEQ multiplex PCR, and TCRdb holds only the in-frame ones, with some missing. Of 72,000 or so clones detected, roughly two thirds appear once; the ten largest clones hold 3% to 3.5%. The CDR3 totals 15 residues. V lost 0 bases to trimming and J lost 1 base; unmatched junction nucleotides: 1. CDR1 and CDR2 from the germline V gene are KGHSH and LQKENI. The chain has TRBV18 and TRBJ2-5, with 8 bases matching TRBD1. The sequence was collected from a woman aged 50 to 60 in good health and CMV-seronegative. The sequencing input was PBMCs. In DNA form, the CDR3 reads TGTGCCAGCTCACCACCTGGGACAGGCCAAGAGACCCAGTACTTC. The encoded protein is CASSPPGTGQETQYF. Full variable domain (remainder filled in from reference TRBV18 and TRBJ2-5): NAGVMQNPRHLVRRRGQEARLRCSPMKGHSHVYWYRQLPEEGLKFMVYLQKENIIDESGMPKERFSAEFPKEGPSILRIQQVVRGDSAAYFCASSPPGTGQETQYFGPGTRLLVL.